This T cell receptor beta chain emerged from a study of Ad26.COV2.S vaccination and SARS-CoV-2 variants. Study-level results: Responses of T cells in total may have been underestimated by the TCR breadth and depth analyses.

TCRdb keeps only in-frame clones here, not all; method: immunoSEQ multiplex PCR. The repertoire has more than 300,000 clones, about 88% of them found once; the top ten carry around 10%. Germline V gene data show CDR1 as MDHEN and CDR2 as SYDVKM. J gave up 2 bases and V 6 bases, and 11 bases lay outside the gene matches. The CDR3 totals 17 residues. Treatment in this sample: 19 received Ad26.COV2.S at low or high dose, single or two shots; a few received placebo; per-sample allocation not given. Sampling happened 63 days after the first vaccine or placebo injection. Boston supplied an adult donor aged 18-55 years. The vaccine antigen was prefusion-stabilized Wuhan SARS-CoV-2 spike. This clone was observed a few times. Antigen unknown.

This TCR was recovered from a person aged 18-60 years who received the Ad26.COV2.S COVID-19 vaccine or a placebo. V usage is TRBV28 and J usage is TRBJ2-2; 8 nucleotides agree with TRBD1. The sample consisted of peripheral blood, taken in a trial of Ad26.COV2.S vaccine versus placebo. The CDR3 coding sequence is TGTGCCAGCAGGACGATTCAGGGGGCGGGAAACACCGGGGAGCTGTTTTTT. It specifies CASRTIQGAGNTGELFF.